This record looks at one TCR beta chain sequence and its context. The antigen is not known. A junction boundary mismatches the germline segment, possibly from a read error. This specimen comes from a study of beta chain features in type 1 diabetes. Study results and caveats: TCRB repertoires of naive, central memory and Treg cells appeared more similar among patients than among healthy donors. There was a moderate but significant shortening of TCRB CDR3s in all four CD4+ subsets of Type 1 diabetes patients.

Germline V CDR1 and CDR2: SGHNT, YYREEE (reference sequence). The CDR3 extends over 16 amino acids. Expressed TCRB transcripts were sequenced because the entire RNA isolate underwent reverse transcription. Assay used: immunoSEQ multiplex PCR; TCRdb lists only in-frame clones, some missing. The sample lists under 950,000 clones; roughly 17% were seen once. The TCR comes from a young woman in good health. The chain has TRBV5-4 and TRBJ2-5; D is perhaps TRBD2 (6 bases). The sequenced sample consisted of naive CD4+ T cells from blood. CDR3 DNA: TGCGCCAGCAGCCAAGATCGACTAGGAGGGCGGGAGACCCAGTACTTC. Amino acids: CASSQDRLGGRETQYF.